One and the same sample provided the 15 T cell receptor beta chains below, sequenced in a study of sequential checkpoint blockade in melanoma (dated by TCRdb to 2018 to 2020). Library preparation was by the immunoSEQ multiplex PCR assay. TCRdb limited this immuneACCESS table to in-frame rearrangements with V and J called. A share of clones is missing; checked studies link under half to unresolved V genes, and the rest is unexplained. Across this sample there are fewer than 3,500 clones, with over 15% seen only once. 23% of the sample rests with the top ten. The sample's treatment or condition label, decoded: randomized to nivolumab then ipilimumab (arm A) or the reverse (arm B). Sequencing used tumor tissue (inferred from file names), obtained from a patient given nivolumab and ipilimumab in sequence. Source of these receptors: a human donor with melanoma.

By sample share, this clone is large. The CDR3 coding sequence is TGCACCAGCAGCCAAGATAGGGGGACCGGACATGAGCAGTTCTTC. This codes for CTSSQDRGTGHEQFF. The chain couples TRBV1 to TRBJ2-1; the table names TRBD1, a call not compared with the DNA. TRBV1 is a pseudogene locus. CDR3 length equals 15 residues.

This clone was counted ten times or more. This CDR3 reads CASSPNRGSPFSYNEQFF. Here the CDR3 DNA reads TGTGCCAGCAGCCCAAACAGGGGGTCACCTTTCTCCTACAATGAGCAGTTCTTC. The V call is TRBV11-3, the J call TRBJ2-1, with 8 bases aligning to TRBD1. CDR1 SGHNT and CDR2 YENEEA come from the germline V gene. The CDR3 has 18 amino acids. The J segment lost 0 bases and the V segment lost 5 bases, leaving 12 bases of the junction unmatched.

J is TRBJ2-7 and V is TRBV6-8; D remains unclear. Trimming shortened V by 8 bases and J by 1 base, and 12 bases separated the two germline ends. The germline CDR1 and CDR2 sequences are MNHGY and SAAAGT. The CDR3 covers 13 residues. CDR3 protein: CASRREWSYEQYF. The CDR3 DNA reads TGTGCCAGCCGACGTGAGTGGTCCTACGAGCAGTACTTC.

By share, this clone ranks as medium-sized (0.01 to 0.1%). The chain carries TRBV6-8 and TRBJ2-2, with TRBD2 matching 11 bases. In germline, CDR1 is MNHGY, CDR2 SAAAGT. The CDR3 has 16 residues. J lost 5 bases, V lost 0 bases, and 2 bases had no gene match. The DNA for the CDR3 is TGTGCCAGCAGTTACTCGACTAGCGGGGCTACCGGGGAGCTGTTTTTT. Translated, it gives CASSYSTSGATGELFF.

The chain has TRBV19 and TRBJ2-1; tentative D call: TRBD2 (6 bases). V lost 1 base and J 9 bases, leaving 16 bases between the germline ends. The germline gives CDR1 LNHDA, CDR2 SQIVND (reference sequence). The CDR3 has 15 amino acids. The DNA of the CDR3 is TGTGCCAGTAGTATAGCAGTTAGCGGTGGGATTGAGCAGTTCTTC. It specifies CASSIAVSGGIEQFF.

This clone is labeled medium-sized (0.01 to 0.1%). The chain uses TRBV9 and TRBJ2-6, with D possibly being TRBD2 (5 bases). This CDR3 has 15 amino acids. Per germline, CDR1 SGDLS and CDR2 YYNGEE. V lost 0 bases to trimming and J lost 2 bases, with 6 bases between them. The CDR3 is CASSVEGAGANVLTF. As DNA, the CDR3 is TGTGCCAGCAGCGTAGAGGGAGCTGGGGCCAACGTCCTGACTTTC.

This clone was detected a few times. CDR3 residues: CASHQGAFGYTF. In DNA form, the CDR3 reads TGTGCCAGCCACCAGGGGGCCTTCGGCTACACCTTC. The chain has TRBV9 and TRBJ1-2; 8 bases fit TRBD1. Germline V gene lookup returns CDR1 SGDLS and CDR2 YYNGEE. V lost 7 bases, J lost 8 bases, and 7 bases stayed unmatched. The CDR3 contains 12 residues. Drawing the rest from reference TRBV9 and TRBJ1-2, the complete variable domain is DSGVTQTPKHLITATGQRVTLRCSPRSGDLSVYWYQQSLDQGLQFLIQYYNGEERAKGNILERFSAQQFPDLHSELNLSSLELGDSALYFCASHQGAFGYTFGSGTRLTVV.

This clone is medium-sized (0.01 to 0.1%). The chain combines TRBV9 with TRBJ1-2; 8 bases are a match to TRBD1. Per the germline V gene, CDR1 is SGDLS and CDR2 is YYNGEE. V was clipped by 5 bases and J by 8 bases; unmatched bases: 11. This CDR3 contains 14 residues. The chain's CDR3 is CASRPIQGAGGYTF. CDR3 bases: TGTGCCAGCAGACCAATCCAGGGGGCAGGAGGCTACACCTTC.

The chain couples TRBV14 to TRBJ2-1, with D possibly TRBD1 on 6 matching bases. Trimming cost V 0 bases and J 12 bases, with 12 bases left between them. CDR1 SGHDN and CDR2 FVKESK come from the germline V gene. The CDR3 covers 13 residues. The CDR3 region is CASSQELDSGQFF. CDR3 coding DNA: TGTGCCAGCAGCCAAGAATTGGACAGTGGGCAGTTCTTC.

This clone was seen repeatedly, ten times or more. This chain connects TRBV11-3 to TRBJ1-6, with 10 bases fitting TRBD1. Germline V gene data show CDR1 as SGHNT and CDR2 as YENEEA. V shed 5 bases and J 10 bases; nucleotides not matched to a gene: 8. CDR3 size: 15 residues. This CDR3 is CASSQDRGTSSPLHF. The DNA of the CDR3 is TGTGCCAGCAGCCAGGACAGGGGGACCTCATCACCCCTCCACTTT.

This rearrangement joins TRBV19 to TRBJ1-5, with D unresolved. The CDR3 is 14 amino acids. The V gene's germline CDR1 is LNHDA and CDR2 SQIVND (reference sequence). The V gene lost 6 bases and the J gene lost 6 bases, with 15 bases spanning the gap. CDR3 bases: TGTGCCAGTAGCCATGCCCCCATGGGTCAGCCCCAGCATTTT. Its translation is CASSHAPMGQPQHF.

This chain connects TRBV19 to TRBJ2-3, with D possibly matching TRBD1 (7 bases). CDR1 LNHDA and CDR2 SQIVND come from the germline V gene (reference sequence). CDR3 length equals 15 residues. Trimming removed 3 bases from V and 6 bases from J, with 16 bases in between. DNA for the CDR3: TGTGCCAGTAGTATGGAGGGGGCAGGTACGGATACGCAGTATTTT. Its protein product is CASSMEGAGTDTQYF.

Only a few counts were recorded for this clone. V gene TRBV11-3 combines with J gene TRBJ2-7; no reliable D call. The CDR3 totals 15 residues. Trimming shortened V by 2 bases and J by 2 bases, and 13 bases separated the two germline ends. Germline V CDR1 and CDR2: SGHNT, YENEEA. The CDR3 DNA sequence: TGTGCCAGCAGCTTACAGCTAGTAAAAACCTACGAGCAGTACTTC. Translating gives CASSLQLVKTYEQYF.

The chain uses TRBV30 and TRBJ1-2, with TRBD1 matching 7 bases. V shed 3 bases and J 6 bases; nucleotides not matched to a gene: 4. CDR1 and CDR2 from the germline V gene are GTSNPN and SVGIG (reference sequence). The CDR3 loop spans 12 amino acids. CDR3 DNA sequence: TGTGCCTGGAGCCTGACAGGGAATGGCTACACCTTC. Protein product: CAWSLTGNGYTF.

This clone was seen repeatedly, ten times or more. The rearrangement joins TRBV11-3 to TRBJ2-5, with 9 nucleotides matching TRBD2. This CDR3 region has 17 residues. Germline V CDR1 and CDR2: SGHNT, YENEEA. With 3 bases clipped from V and 2 bases from J, the junction kept 10 bases outside the gene matches. CDR3 nucleotides: TGTGCCAGCAGCTTTCTATCAGCGGGAGGTCGGCAAGAGACCCAGTACTTC. Translated: CASSFLSAGGRQETQYF. Using reference TRBV11-3 and TRBJ2-5 for the parts outside the CDR3, the full variable domain is EAGVVQSPRYKIIEKKQPVAFWCNPISGHNTLYWYLQNLGQGPELLIRYENEEAVDDSQLPKDRFSAERLKGVDSTLKIQPAELGDSAVYLCASSFLSAGGRQETQYFGPGTRLLVL.